This passage covers 8 T cell receptor beta chains from one sample sequenced in a study of T-cell reconstitution after alpha-beta-depleted transplantation in children. The TCRbeta library was prepared with unique molecular identifiers. Each CDR3 protein is one row after TCRdb ran MiXCR on the PCR reads. The repertoire has 200,000 to 250,000 distinct CDR3 sequences, approximately 9% of them found once; the top ten carry approximately 5.9%. The sequences come from PBMCs from the stem cell graft donor, collected from the stem cell graft. Receptors originate from a human donor who donated a stem cell graft to a child with acute lymphoblastic leukemia.

This clonotype was seen only a few times. The chain joins TRBV29-1 to TRBJ1-1, with a possible D match to TRBD1 (5 bases). CDR3 length equals 10 residues. Trimming cost V 4 bases and J 7 bases, with 7 bases left between them. Germline CDR1 SQVTM, CDR2 ANQGSEA. CDR3 in amino acids: CSVGGGEAFF. CDR3 coding DNA: TGCAGCGTTGGGGGGGGTGAAGCTTTCTTT.

There are a few counts of this clonotype. The CDR3 sequence: CASSYSSGTPKLYNEQFF. The DNA of the CDR3 is TGTGCCAGCAGTTACTCATCTGGGACTCCAAAACTCTACAATGAGCAGTTCTTC. The rearrangement uses TRBV6-5 and TRBJ2-1; tentative D call: TRBD2 (6 bases). V lost 0 bases and J lost 3, with 18 bases in between. Germline values: CDR1 MNHEY, CDR2 SVGAGI. CDR3 length equals 18 residues.

The chain is built from TRBV20-1 and TRBJ1-2; no clear D. The germline CDR1 and CDR2 sequences are DFQATT and SNEGSKA (reference sequence). Trimming cost V 3 bases and J 8 bases, with 16 bases left between them. The CDR3 runs 13 residues. Here the CDR3 reads CSASDEPGRGYTF. CDR3 nucleotides: TGCAGTGCTAGTGACGAACCAGGTCGGGGCTACACCTTC.

The sample holds many counts of this clonotype. The chain recombines TRBV29-1 with TRBJ1-1; no definite D call. Germline loops: CDR1 SQVTM, CDR2 ANQGSEA. Trimming took off 4 bases at V and 2 bases at J, with 8 bases between the two ends. CDR3 length: 12 amino acids. The CDR3 sequence: CSVGTPNTEAFF. DNA of the CDR3: TGCAGCGTTGGGACCCCAAACACTGAAGCTTTCTTT. Full variable domain (outside the CDR3, taken from reference TRBV29-1 and TRBJ1-1): SAVISQKPSRDICQRGTSLTIQCQVDSQVTMMFWYRQQPGQSLTLIATANQGSEATYESGFVIDKFPISRPNLTFSTLTVSNMSPEDSSIYLCSVGTPNTEAFFGQGTRLTVV.

This clonotype was seen many times. CDR3 region: CSAGLNGDSGEQFF. CDR3 nucleotide sequence: TGCAGTGCAGGACTAAATGGGGATTCGGGTGAGCAGTTCTTC. This chain connects TRBV20-1 to TRBJ2-1, with D tentatively TRBD2 (6 bases). The CDR3 is made up of 14 amino acids. Trimming shortened V by 6 bases and J by 9 bases, and 21 bases separated the two germline ends. CDR1 DFQATT and CDR2 SNEGSKA come from the germline V gene (reference sequence).

This clonotype was observed at least ten times. V usage is TRBV10-2 and J usage is TRBJ2-7; 10 bases map to TRBD1. Looked up from germline, CDR1 is WSHSY and CDR2 is SAAADI. The CDR3 covers 14 residues. After removal of 5 bases from V and 5 bases from J, the junction contained 6 bases not matched to a gene. The CDR3 here is CASSRQGAIHEQYF. As DNA, the CDR3 is TGCGCCAGCAGTAGACAGGGGGCAATACACGAGCAGTACTTC.

There are a few counts of this clonotype. The chain carries TRBV6-1 and TRBJ1-5; D is unclear. CDR3 length: 16 amino acids. Deletions cut 4 bases from V and 8 bases from J, with 21 bases between. Germline V gene sequence: CDR1 MNHNS, CDR2 SASEGT. The CDR3 is CASSGYSRPHGEPQHF. CDR3 sequence (DNA): TGTGCCAGCAGTGGATATTCGAGACCCCATGGGGAGCCCCAGCATTTT.

At least ten counts were recorded for this clonotype. This chain links TRBV6-5 with TRBJ1-2; possibly TRBD1 for D (6 bases). V was clipped by 0 bases and J by 6 bases, with 11 bases between them. The germline gives CDR1 MNHEY, CDR2 SVGAGI. The CDR3 is made up of 14 amino acids. The CDR3 region has the DNA TGTGCCAGCAGTTACTCGGGGGGCTCGGATGGCTACACCTTC. Translating gives CASSYSGGSDGYTF.